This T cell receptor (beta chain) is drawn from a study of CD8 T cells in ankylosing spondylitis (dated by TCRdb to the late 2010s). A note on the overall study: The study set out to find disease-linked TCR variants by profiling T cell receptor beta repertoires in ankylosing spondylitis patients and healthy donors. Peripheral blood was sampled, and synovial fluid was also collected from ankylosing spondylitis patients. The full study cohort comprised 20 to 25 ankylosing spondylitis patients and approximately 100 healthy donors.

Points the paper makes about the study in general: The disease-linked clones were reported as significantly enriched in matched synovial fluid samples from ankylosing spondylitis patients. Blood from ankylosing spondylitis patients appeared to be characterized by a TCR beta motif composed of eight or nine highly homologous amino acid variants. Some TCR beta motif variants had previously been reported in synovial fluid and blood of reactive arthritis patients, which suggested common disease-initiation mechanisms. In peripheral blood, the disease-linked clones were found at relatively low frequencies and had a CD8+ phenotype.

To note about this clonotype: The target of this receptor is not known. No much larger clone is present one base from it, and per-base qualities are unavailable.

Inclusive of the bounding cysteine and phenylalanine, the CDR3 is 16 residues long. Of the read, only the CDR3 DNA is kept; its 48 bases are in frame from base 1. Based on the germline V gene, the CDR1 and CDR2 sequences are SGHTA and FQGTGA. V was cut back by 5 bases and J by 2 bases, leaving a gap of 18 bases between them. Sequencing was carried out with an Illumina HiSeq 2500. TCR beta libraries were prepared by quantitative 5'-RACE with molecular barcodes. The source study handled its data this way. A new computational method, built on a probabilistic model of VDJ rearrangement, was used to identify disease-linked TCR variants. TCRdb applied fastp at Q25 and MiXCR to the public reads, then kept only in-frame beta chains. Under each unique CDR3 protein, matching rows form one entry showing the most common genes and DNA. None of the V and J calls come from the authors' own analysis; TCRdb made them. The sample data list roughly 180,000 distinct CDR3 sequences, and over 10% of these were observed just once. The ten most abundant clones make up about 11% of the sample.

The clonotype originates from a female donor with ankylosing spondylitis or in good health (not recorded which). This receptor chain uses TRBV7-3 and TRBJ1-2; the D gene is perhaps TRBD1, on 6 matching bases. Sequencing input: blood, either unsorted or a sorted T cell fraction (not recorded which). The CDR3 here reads CASSREPLRGNYGYTF. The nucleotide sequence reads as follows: TGTGCCAGCAGCCGAGAACCCTTAAGGGGGAACTATGGCTACACCTTC.